This T cell receptor beta chain comes out of a study of T-cell reconstitution after alpha-beta-depleted transplantation in children. V lost 1 base, J lost 3 bases, and 10 bases lay in between. Germline CDR1 and CDR2: MGHRA and YSYEKL. The CDR3 spans 15 residues. Unique molecular identifiers were used in preparing the TCRbeta library. Using its own MiXCR run on the PCR reads, TCRdb lists one record per CDR3 protein. In the table there are approximately 350,000 distinct CDR3 sequences, 15% to 20% of which are singletons. The chain couples TRBV4-1 to TRBJ2-1, with D perhaps matching TRBD2 (5 bases). This sequence originates from a male patient aged 2-10 years who had a stem cell transplant for acute lymphoblastic leukemia, so the T cells may come from the graft donor. The source was PBMCs, mostly from graft donor cells, collected 360 days after TCRalphabeta/CD19-depleted stem cell transplant. DNA for the CDR3: TGCGCCAGCAGCCAAGGTCCGGGGTACTACAATGAGCAGTTCTTC. Its translation: CASSQGPGYYNEQFF.